The rows below give T cell receptor beta chains drawn from one sample of a study of T-cell memory formation after mild COVID-19. From the 5' RACE reads, TCRdb called clonotypes with MiXCR, one entry per CDR3 protein. Of around 440,000 distinct CDR3 sequences in the sample, around a sixth were seen once. Sequences were obtained from PBMCs or a T cell subset sorted from them (not recorded which). The receptors were sampled from an adult woman who had mild COVID-19 (a few samples of this study predate the infection). Cell type and time point are not known. Each CDR3 is given with its conserved first and last residue. The D gene is left open where the match is weak. Size tells how often a clone was seen (once, few, many) or the class of an expanded clone, and some rows leave it out.

length	D	size	J	V	DNA	CDR3
15	TRBD2	few	TRBJ2-1	TRBV27	TGTGCCAGCAGTTTCCGGGGGAGGGCTTCCAATGAGCAGTTCTTC	CASSFRGRASNEQFF
12	-	-	TRBJ2-5	TRBV3-1	TGTGCCAGCAGAGACTGGCAAGAGACCCAGTACTTC	CASRDWQETQYF
11	-	-	TRBJ2-7	TRBV20-1	TGCAGTGCTTCAGGGGACTACGAGCAGTACTTC	CSASGDYEQYF
14	-	many	TRBJ2-3	TRBV27	TGTGCCAGCAGTTTAGGACTCCTCACAGATACGCAGTATTTT	CASSLGLLTDTQYF
15	TRBD2	few	TRBJ2-1	TRBV19	TGTGCCAGTAGTACGGCTAGCGGGCACTACAATGAGCAGTTCTTC	CASSTASGHYNEQFF
16	-	many	TRBJ2-7	TRBV5-1	TGCGCCACCTCATCCCAGGACTCACGTCAAGAATACGAGCAGTACTTC	CATSSQDSRQEYEQYF
14	-	-	TRBJ1-2	TRBV7-8	TGTGCCAGCAGCTTAAGGGGCGCAGGGTCTGGCTACACCTTC	CASSLRGAGSGYTF
15	-	-	TRBJ2-7	TRBV9	TGTGCCAGCAGCCCCCAGGCCGGCCAATCCTACGAGCAGTACTTC	CASSPQAGQSYEQYF
15	-	few	TRBJ2-2	TRBV10-2	TGCGCCAGCATAGGGGGGGCCTGGGACACCGGGGAGCTGTTTTTT	CASIGGAWDTGELFF
16	-	few	TRBJ2-5	TRBV20-1	TGCAGTGCTAGAGATCCCCTAACAGGGATGACGGAGACCCAGTACTTC	CSARDPLTGMTETQYF
12	-	few	TRBJ2-3	TRBV7-9	TGTGCCAGCAGCTACGCGGGGCAAAGGCCGTATTTT	CASSYAGQRPYF
12	-	-	TRBJ2-5	TRBV7-8	TGTGCCAGCAGCGCTTACGAAGAGACCCAGTACTTC	CASSAYEETQYF
12	TRBD2	few	TRBJ2-5	TRBV29-1	TGCAGCGTCCGTAGCGGGAGGGAGACCCAGTACTTC	CSVRSGRETQYF
14	-	many	TRBJ2-2	TRBV12-3/TRBV12-4	TGTGCCAGCTCCTCGAGTGGACCGACCGGGGAGCTGTTTTTT	CASSSSGPTGELFF
15	TRBD2	-	TRBJ2-7	TRBV12-3/TRBV12-4	TGTGCCAGCAGTTTCCCGACTAGCGGTCCTCTCGAGCAGTACTTC	CASSFPTSGPLEQYF
16	-	few	TRBJ2-3	TRBV24-1	TGTGCCACCAGTGAGCCCAGGGACTTTGCCACAGATACGCAGTATTTT	CATSEPRDFATDTQYF
16	-	-	TRBJ1-1	TRBV2	TGTGCCAGCAGTGAATGGCAGGGGAGATTCGACACTGAAGCTTTCTTT	CASSEWQGRFDTEAFF
16	-	-	TRBJ2-3	TRBV6-5	TGTGCCAGCAGTTACTCGGCTACCTCTAGCACAGATACGCAGTATTTT	CASSYSATSSTDTQYF
14	-	few	TRBJ2-4	TRBV27	TGTGCCAGCAATGGGGTTGGGGCCAAAAACATTCAGTACTTC	CASNGVGAKNIQYF
15	-	few	TRBJ2-7	TRBV3-1	TGTGCCAGCAGCCAAGCGGAAACATGGACAGACGAGCAGTACTTC	CASSQAETWTDEQYF
16	-	-	TRBJ2-1	TRBV4-1	TGCGCCAGCAGCCACGGAGACAGGAGCTCCTACAATGAGCAGTTCTTC	CASSHGDRSSYNEQFF
17	-	-	TRBJ1-4	TRBV6-5	TGTGCCAGCAGTTACCGGGGGCTTGGCAGGCTTAATGAAAAACTGTTTTTT	CASSYRGLGRLNEKLFF
17	TRBD1	-	TRBJ1-1	TRBV19	TGTGCCAGTAGTATGCCCTGGACAGGGGATGTGAACACTGAAGCTTTCTTT	CASSMPWTGDVNTEAFF
13	-	few	TRBJ2-3	TRBV2	TGTGCCAGCCTCAGGGATAACACAGATACGCAGTATTTT	CASLRDNTDTQYF
14	TRBD1	-	TRBJ1-2	TRBV12-3/TRBV12-4	TGTGCCAGCAGGCAACAGGGGTCCTATGGAGGCTACACCTTC	CASRQQGSYGGYTF
13	-	-	TRBJ1-1	TRBV4-3	TGCGCCAGCAGCCCCTTCAGGGGCACTGAAGCTTTCTTT	CASSPFRGTEAFF
17	-	-	TRBJ2-5	TRBV4-1	TGCGCCAGCAGCCCAGGTGGGGGCGGGGGAGTCCAAAGGACCCAGTACTTC	CASSPGGGGGVQRTQYF
17	-	-	TRBJ2-7	TRBV7-9	TGTGCCAGCACCTCCCATGTTATAGGGGACACGGACTACGAGCAGTACTTC	CASTSHVIGDTDYEQYF
15	-	few	TRBJ2-2	TRBV3-1	TGTGCCAGCAGCCAAGTAGGAGAGTACACCGGGGAGCTGTTTTTT	CASSQVGEYTGELFF